This TCR beta chain is from a study of blood T cells in healthy people across ages. Primers used in a second PCR of about 7 to 12 cycles were a sample-barcoded 5' primer and a J-beta primer mix. From the 5' RACE reads, TCRdb called clonotypes with MiXCR, one entry per CDR3 protein. This repertoire shows 700,000 or so distinct CDR3 sequences, 40% to 45% found once; its top ten account for around 30%. This CDR3 spans 21 amino acids. Germline V gene data show CDR1 as SGHDN and CDR2 as FVKESK. V lost 4 bases and J 1 base, leaving 26 bases between the germline ends. This clonotype was recorded many times. The sample consisted of blood. The chain links TRBV14 to TRBJ2-6, with D tentatively TRBD2 (7 bases). The origin of this receptor is an elderly man in good health. This chain's CDR3 is CASSPTGISRRGASGANVLTF. CDR3 bases: TGTGCCAGCAGCCCAACCGGGATCTCGAGACGGGGGGCTTCTGGGGCCAACGTCCTGACTTTC.